The 21 T cell receptor beta chains listed next were all sequenced from one sample in a study of T cell changes during pregnancy in multiple sclerosis. Assay used: immunoSEQ multiplex PCR; TCRdb lists only in-frame clones, some missing. The table has fewer than 85,000 clones, 93% seen once. This sample comprised peripheral blood, obtained in the second trimester of pregnancy. The receptor source for this set is a female donor with multiple sclerosis, enrolled in a pregnancy study.

This chain links TRBV9 with TRBJ2-2; perhaps TRBD2 as D (6 bases). V was clipped by 5 bases and J by 3 bases, with 17 bases between them. Germline V CDR1 and CDR2: SGDLS, YYNGEE. The CDR3 is 16 residues long. The CDR3 sequence: CASSASGDLYTGELFF. The CDR3 DNA follows: TGTGCCAGCAGTGCGTCCGGGGACTTATACACCGGGGAGCTGTTTTTT.

This sequence joins TRBV15 and TRBJ1-5, with D hard to call. The CDR3 covers 15 residues. The germline V and J ends were trimmed by 5 bases and 2 bases, with 13 bases remaining between them. Germline CDR1 LNHNV, CDR2 YYDKDF (reference sequence). The CDR3 DNA is TGTGCCACCAGCGCCGCCAAAGAGGGCAATCAGCCCCAGCATTTT. As protein: CATSAAKEGNQPQHF.

The chain employs TRBV5-1 and TRBJ2-2; D possibly corresponds to TRBD2 (5 bases). This CDR3 spans 17 amino acids. V gave up 5 bases and J gave up 3 bases, with 20 bases separating them. The V gene's germline CDR1 is SGHRS and CDR2 YFSETQ. The CDR3 nucleotides read TGCGCCAGCAGAACGAGGGAGAGGTATGGGGACACCGGGGAGCTGTTTTTT. Translating gives CASRTRERYGDTGELFF.

The CDR3 DNA reads TGTGCCAGCAGCTCAGGGGACTATGGCTACACCTTC. Its protein product is CASSSGDYGYTF. The gene calls are TRBV5-6 and TRBJ1-2; maybe TRBD1 (6 bases). Germline V gives CDR1 SGHDT, CDR2 YYEEEE. With 3 bases removed from V and 3 bases from J, the gap between germline ends came to 6 bases. The CDR3 spans 12 residues.

The chain links TRBV7-9 to TRBJ1-5, with a weak D call TRBD1 (5 bases). Per germline, CDR1 SEHNR and CDR2 FQNEAQ (reference sequence). This CDR3 has 15 residues. Trimming took 5 bases from V and 3 from J, leaving 14 bases between them. The CDR3 reads CASSPLGEANQPQHF. In nucleotides, the CDR3 is TGTGCCAGCAGCCCCTTGGGGGAGGCCAATCAGCCCCAGCATTTT.

The CDR3 DNA reads as TGTGCCAGCATAGGACAGGCCGCTTTCGGAGCTTTCTTT. Its protein is CASIGQAAFGAFF. The rearrangement links TRBV6-1 to TRBJ1-1; 7 positions agree with TRBD1. J lost 10 bases, V lost 7 bases, and 12 bases had no gene match. This CDR3 region has 13 residues. In germline, CDR1 is MNHNS, CDR2 SASEGT.

The rearrangement uses TRBV6-5 and TRBJ2-7; D may be TRBD1 (7 bases). The CDR3 contains 16 residues. Germline assignment: CDR1 MNHEY and CDR2 SVGAGI. Deletions cut 1 base from V and 4 bases from J, with 17 bases between. The CDR3 DNA reads TGTGCCAGCAGTTACTTACGGAGGGACAGCCTTTACGAGCAGTACTTC. Translation: CASSYLRRDSLYEQYF.

V gene TRBV6-5 combines with J gene TRBJ2-7; maybe TRBD1 (5 bases). This CDR3 spans 14 amino acids. With 10 bases removed from V and 2 bases from J, the gap between germline ends came to 18 bases. The germline CDR1 and CDR2 sequences are MNHEY and SVGAGI. CDR3 loop: CATRTLTRTYEQYF. The CDR3 DNA sequence: TGTGCCACCAGGACACTTACTCGAACCTACGAGCAGTACTTC.

This chain uses TRBV19 with TRBJ1-1; 8 nucleotides agree with TRBD1. The trim removed 6 bases at V and 4 bases at J, leaving 19 bases unmatched. Germline loops: CDR1 LNHDA, CDR2 SQIVND (reference sequence). The CDR3 sequence is 18 residues long. CDR3 DNA sequence: TGTGCCAGTAGGATACGAAACGACCCCAGGGGGCGAGGCACTGAAGCTTTCTTT. The encoded protein is CASRIRNDPRGRGTEAFF.

This clone was counted a single time. The chain links TRBV30 to TRBJ1-5; D might be TRBD1 (5 bases). CDR3 size: 15 residues. The V and J ends lost 0 bases and 2 bases respectively, with 11 bases between them. Germline lookup yields CDR1 GTSNPN and CDR2 SVGIG (reference sequence). The CDR3 spells CAWSVRGGGNQPQHF. CDR3 nucleotide sequence: TGTGCCTGGAGTGTACGCGGGGGTGGCAATCAGCCCCAGCATTTT.

V gene TRBV5-6 combines with J gene TRBJ1-1; D call uncertain. The germline V and J ends were trimmed by 5 bases and 1 base, with 18 bases remaining between them. The CDR3 consists of 16 residues. The germline gives CDR1 SGHDT, CDR2 YYEEEE. Here the CDR3 DNA reads TGTGCCAGCAGTGCGTACTATACCCTGGGGAACACTGAAGCTTTCTTT. Translation gives CASSAYYTLGNTEAFF. Full variable domain (missing parts from reference TRBV5-6 and TRBJ1-1): DAGVTQSPTHLIKTRGQQVTLRCSPKSGHDTVSWYQQALGQGPQFIFQYYEEEERQRGNFPDRFSGHQFPNYSSELNVNALLLGDSALYLCASSAYYTLGNTEAFFGQGTRLTVV.

This sequence joins TRBV13 and TRBJ2-5; TRBD2 aligns across 10 bases. CDR1 PRHDT and CDR2 FYEKMQ come from the germline V gene (reference sequence). This CDR3 contains 14 residues. Trimming at V came to 5 bases and at J to 5 bases, leaving 5 bases not matched to a gene. The CDR3 sequence: CASSGRLAGETQYF. In DNA, the CDR3 is TGTGCCAGCAGCGGCAGACTAGCGGGTGAGACCCAGTACTTC.

J is TRBJ2-3 and V is TRBV27; possibly TRBD2 for D (5 bases). Germline V gene lookup returns CDR1 MNHEY and CDR2 SMNVEV (reference sequence). This CDR3 contains 16 residues. Trimming removed 8 bases from V and 0 bases from J, with 18 bases in between. As DNA, the CDR3 is TGTGCCAGCGGCCGGTGGGTAGCGACTAGCACAGATACGCAGTATTTT. As protein: CASGRWVATSTDTQYF.

J is TRBJ1-5 and V is TRBV19, with no clear D. The CDR3 totals 14 residues. Trimming cost V 1 base and J 6 bases, with 10 bases left between them. The germline gives CDR1 LNHDA, CDR2 SQIVND (reference sequence). CDR3 nucleotides: TGTGCCAGTAGTATAGGTTCTAGCGGTCAGCCCCAGCATTTT. The encoded protein is CASSIGSSGQPQHF. Filled out from reference TRBV19 and TRBJ1-5, the complete variable domain reads DGGITQSPKYLFRKEGQNVTLSCEQNLNHDAMYWYRQDPGQGLRLIYYSQIVNDFQKGDIAEGYSVSREKKESFPLTVTSAQKNPTAFYLCASSIGSSGQPQHFGDGTRLSIL.

V is TRBV25-1 and J is TRBJ2-1; tentatively, D is TRBD2 (7 bases). Germline V lookup: CDR1 MGHDK, CDR2 SYGVNS. The CDR3 spans 16 residues. Trimming stripped 3 bases from V and 12 bases from J, with 24 bases between. The CDR3 DNA reads as TGTGCCAGCAGTGACAGCGGGACACTTAATTTCGGGTGGCAGTTCTTC. Translated, it gives CASSDSGTLNFGWQFF.

The gene calls are TRBV4-1 and TRBJ2-1; D perhaps matches TRBD2 (7 bases). The CDR3 extends over 16 amino acids. V gave up 0 bases and J gave up 2 bases, with 11 bases separating them. The germline V gene has CDR1 MGHRA and CDR2 YSYEKL. The CDR3 loop is CASSQENGGPYNEQFF. The CDR3 DNA follows: TGCGCCAGCAGCCAAGAAAACGGGGGGCCCTACAATGAGCAGTTCTTC.

The count of this clone is one. The chain is built from TRBV6-1 and TRBJ2-1; 9 nucleotides agree with TRBD1. The CDR3 is 17 amino acids. Germline V gene lookup returns CDR1 MNHNS and CDR2 SASEGT. Germline trimming cut 2 bases from V and 7 bases from J; bases unmatched to any gene: 12. CDR3 sequence: CASSERPDGTGRNEQFF. The CDR3 DNA sequence: TGTGCCAGCAGTGAACGGCCTGACGGGACAGGGCGAAATGAGCAGTTCTTC.

Note on this clone: The same CDR3 is also encoded by other DNA sequences in this sample. This sequence joins TRBV6-5 and TRBJ1-2; 7 bases map to TRBD1. The CDR3 consists of 13 residues. Losses at the gene ends were 2 bases for V and 8 bases for J; bases not matched to a gene: 5. Germline V CDR1 and CDR2: MNHEY, SVGAGI. The CDR3 DNA reads TGTGCCAGCAGTTACCGACAGGGTGGAGGCTACACCTTC. Amino acid sequence: CASSYRQGGGYTF.

This clone was found once. V gene TRBV6-5 combines with J gene TRBJ1-5, with D perhaps matching TRBD1 (5 bases). The germline V gene encodes CDR1 MNHEY and CDR2 SVGAGI. Deletions cut 9 bases from V and 2 bases from J, with 17 bases between. The CDR3 is 15 residues long. The CDR3 loop is CASGRGSHGNQPQHF. CDR3 nucleotides: TGTGCCAGTGGGAGGGGATCTCACGGCAATCAGCCCCAGCATTTT.

The chain employs TRBV28 and TRBJ2-7, with TRBD1 as a possible D gene (5 bases). Germline lookup yields CDR1 MDHEN and CDR2 SYDVKM. V lost 4 bases and J lost 4, with 8 bases in between. CDR3 length: 12 amino acids. CDR3 in DNA: TGTGCCAGCAGTTCACCAGGGTACGAGCAGTACTTC. Translating it yields CASSSPGYEQYF.

V gene TRBV7-9 combines with J gene TRBJ2-3; 12 bases line up with TRBD2. The CDR3 has 16 residues. Germline CDR1 is SEHNR and CDR2 is FQNEAQ (reference sequence). J gave up 4 bases and V 3 bases, and 5 bases lay outside the gene matches. CDR3 sequence: CASSFGLAGTADTQYF. CDR3 DNA sequence: TGTGCCAGCAGCTTCGGACTAGCGGGGACCGCAGATACGCAGTATTTT.